The entry that follows covers one T cell receptor beta chain sequence. Its antigen specificity is not known. Base qualities are not at hand, and no much larger clone is one base apart. The sample comes from a study of vaccination and CD4 T cells after COVID-19 (dated 2022 in TCRdb). Regarding the study in general: Every convalescent patient had a positive nasal swab PCR test for SARS-CoV-2, with mild disease in about 9 patients and severe disease in one. Six males and four females were included in the convalescent cohort, with two Hispanic individuals, seven Caucasians, two Asians and one multiracial person represented. Participants got two doses of the Pfizer-BioNTech BNT162b2 vaccine (n=8) or two doses of the Moderna mRNA-1273 vaccine (n=2). Post-COVID blood samples were collected from convalescent patients a median of approximately 100 days after diagnosis, with a range of about 30 to 180 days. Post-vaccine blood samples were collected a median of about 66 days after the second vaccine dose, ranging from roughly 12 to 250 days. Overlapping spike peptide pools from SARS-CoV-2 and from the common cold coronaviruses HCoV-NL63, HCoV-OC43 and HCoV-229E were used as culture stimuli. Control cultures received a CEFX viral epitope pool as the positive control, an HIV-1 Nef peptide pool as the negative control, or no peptide. In 10 COVID-19 convalescent patients and 4 infection-naive healthy vaccine recipients, researchers compared the spike-specific CD4+ TCR repertoire from before mRNA vaccination with the repertoire from after. Paper-wide results and their limitations: In convalescent patients, a median roughly 83% of post-vaccine SARS-CoV-2-reactive clones were detected only after vaccination, and vaccine-specific priming was suggested by this finding. Relatively few convalescent patients were included in the study, and early timepoints after natural infection were not analyzed. The median count of SARS-CoV-2-reactive clonotypes went up from 20 to 25 after infection to 38 after vaccination, although the change was not significant. Nearly all vaccine-specific clones in convalescent patients (304 of 307) were mono-reactive for SARS-CoV-2 spike rather than cross-reactive with common cold coronaviruses.

Library generation was performed with PCR. TCR sequencing of DNA from cultured CD4+ T cells used the Oncomine TCR Beta short-read assay at the Johns Hopkins FTIC core. The QIAamp micro DNA kit was used to extract genomic DNA from the cultured CD4+ T cells. The Oncomine TCR Beta libraries from cultured CD4+ T cells were pooled using unique dual indexes and then sequenced on an Illumina iSeq 100. On the study's bioinformatics: Non-productive sequences were removed, and CDR3s not starting with C, not ending with F or W, or shorter than 7 amino acids were discarded. The MANAFEST web application was used to identify antigen-specific clonotypes by comparing peptide-stimulated wells against reference wells and other culture wells. An FDR below 0.05, an odds ratio above 5, and a productive frequency above 0.1% in at least two of three replicate wells were required for clones to be considered positive. Cross-reactive clonotypes were defined as significantly expanded in both SARS-CoV-2 spike wells and at least one common cold coronavirus spike condition. Similarity between CDR3 sequences was evaluated in R version 3.6.1 using Levenshtein distances (stringdist) and unrooted phylogenetic trees (ape). Starting from the raw public reads, TCRdb applied fastp trimming at Q25, assembled clones with MiXCR and retained in-frame beta chains. Every CDR3 protein is listed once, alongside the most common genes and DNA of its rows. The V and J calls here are based on TCRdb, not the publication. The sample contains about 17,000 distinct CDR3 sequences, under 55% of them found a single time. Clones ranked in the top ten supply about 5% of the sample.

The label giving this sample's treatment or condition can be read as: roughly 10-day PBMC culture with coronavirus spike peptide pools or control peptides (ViraFEST assay). The ViraFEST assay, used in the study, expanded antigen-specific T cells with peptide pools and then identified the expanded clonotypes through TCR sequencing. The positive SARS-CoV-2 PCR tests of the convalescent patients were dated from March to December 2020, before the Alpha, Beta and Delta variants emerged in the United States. Each well held about 2 million PBMCs cultured in IMDM containing roughly 5% human AB serum and about 10 IU/ml IL-2, with 8.5 to 10 ug/ml peptide pools added. Half of the culture medium was replaced with fresh IL-2-containing medium on days 3 and 7. After nine to eleven days of culture, CD4+ T cells were isolated by negative selection with the EasySep CD4+ T cell isolation kit. Ficoll-Paque Plus gradient centrifugation was used to isolate PBMCs from whole blood, and the isolated PBMCs were then either used fresh or cryopreserved at -140C. Triplicate wells were generally used for each culture condition.

Unmatched junction bases come to 6, with V trimmed by 5 bases and J by 0 bases. Via the germline V gene, CDR1 is MNHNS and CDR2 SASEGT. The CDR3 contains 15 residues, cysteine and phenylalanine counted. The kept DNA is CDR3 alone, 45 bases in frame from the first base. Source: CD4+ T cells from blood, cultured in vitro, taken before SARS-CoV-2 vaccination. The TCR originated in a human donor who had recovered from COVID-19. This sequence uses TRBV6-1 and TRBJ2-7, with 8 bases matching TRBD1. The CDR3 is CASSRPGTGSYEQYF. In nucleotide form, the sequence is TGTGCCAGCAGTAGACCCGGGACAGGCTCCTACGAGCAGTACTTC.